Reported below is one TCR beta chain. Antigen: not known. Trimming took 0 bases from V and 6 from J; bases not matched to a gene: 6. Germline CDR1 and CDR2: KGHSH and LQKENI. This CDR3 has 15 amino acids. Over several immunoSEQ plates, each subset's genomic DNA was distributed in even portions. Original methodology: Junction-only immunoSEQ sequences carried no quality scores, so filtering differed. The protocol was immunoSEQ multiplex PCR, while the TCRdb copy is restricted to in-frame clones and leaves out a portion. That table supplies the V and J calls and clone size; D and trimming were determined from the DNA. The table has about 450,000 clones, around 79% seen once. The sample originates from a study of shared clonotypes between healthy human individuals. Study summary: Two female and a few male donors aged 18 to 49 were enrolled. The study's findings and limits: What limited the represented genetic and exposure-history diversity was the small number of donors.

The sequence came from a woman aged 40 to 50 in good health. Some clones in this sample may be carry-over from other donors' samples. Input material: PBMCs. The chain links TRBV18 to TRBJ2-7; 9 positions match TRBD2. The CDR3 bases are TGTGCCAGCTCACCACCTAGCGGGAGCAAAATCGAGCAGTACTTC. Translation gives CASSPPSGSKIEQYF.